The clone carrying this T cell receptor beta chain was detected ten times or more. The antigen remains undetermined. This sample stems from a study of early T cells in non-severe SARS-CoV-2 infection. Turning to the study itself: Sequencing of unsorted whole blood was done on bulk RNA, leaving chains unpaired.

Whole-study findings and limits: The matching step, a VDJdb search, favored anti-spike CD8 responses and missed private and CD4 specificities.

Unique molecular identifiers were added to individual cDNA molecules. In TCRdb, the 5' RACE reads were re-called with MiXCR into one record per CDR3 protein. The data hold about 98,000 distinct CDR3 sequences, with around 10% observed a single time. The CDR3 has 14 amino acids. Germline V gene data show CDR1 as SGHRS and CDR2 as YFSETQ. V lost 4 bases to trimming and J lost 8 bases; unmatched junction nucleotides: 5. The TCR sequence derives from an adult who was a healthcare worker with PCR-confirmed SARS-CoV-2 infection or an uninfected control (not recorded which). J is TRBJ1-4 and V is TRBV5-1; 10 nucleotides match TRBD1. Material: whole blood. The CDR3 DNA sequence: TGCGCCAGCAGCCACGGGACAGGGGAAGAAAAACTGTTTTTT. Protein: CASSHGTGEEKLFF.